The present TCR beta chain was sequenced within a study of T cell responses to AZD1222 COVID-19 vaccine. Germline V gene sequence: CDR1 MGHDK, CDR2 SYGVNS. The CDR3 length is 15 residues. V lost 7 bases, J lost 2 bases, and 3 bases stayed unmatched. This clone is a singleton in its sample. The table came from immunoSEQ multiplex PCR; TCRdb's copy has only in-frame clones and leaves some out. The table includes around 140,000 clones, around 90% detected once. The sequencing used peripheral blood, collected 28 days after the second AZD1222 dose. The J gene is TRBJ1-6, the V gene TRBV25-1, with 9 bases aligning to TRBD1. The source of this sequence is an adult who received the AZD1222 COVID-19 vaccine. CDR3 residues: CASTQGATYNSPLHF. In DNA form, the CDR3 reads TGTGCCAGCACACAGGGGGCCACCTATAATTCACCCCTCCACTTT.